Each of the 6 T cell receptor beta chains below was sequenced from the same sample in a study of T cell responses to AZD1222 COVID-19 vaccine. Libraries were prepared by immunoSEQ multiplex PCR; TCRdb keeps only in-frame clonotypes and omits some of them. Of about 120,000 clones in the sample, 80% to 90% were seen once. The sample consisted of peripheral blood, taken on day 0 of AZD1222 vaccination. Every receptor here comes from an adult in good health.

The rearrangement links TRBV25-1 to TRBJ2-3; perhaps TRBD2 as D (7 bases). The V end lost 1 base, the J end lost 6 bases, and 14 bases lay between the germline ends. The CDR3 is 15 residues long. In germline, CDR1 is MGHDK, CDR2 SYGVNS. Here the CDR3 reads CASSESVGGPDTQYF. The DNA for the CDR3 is TGTGCCAGCAGTGAATCAGTGGGGGGGCCGGATACGCAGTATTTT.

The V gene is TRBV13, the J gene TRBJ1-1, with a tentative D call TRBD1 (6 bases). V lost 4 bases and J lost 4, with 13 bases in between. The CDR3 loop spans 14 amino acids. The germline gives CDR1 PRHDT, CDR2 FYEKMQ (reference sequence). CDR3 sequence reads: CASSSKSGATEAFF. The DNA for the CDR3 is TGTGCCAGCAGCTCTAAATCAGGGGCCACTGAAGCTTTCTTT.

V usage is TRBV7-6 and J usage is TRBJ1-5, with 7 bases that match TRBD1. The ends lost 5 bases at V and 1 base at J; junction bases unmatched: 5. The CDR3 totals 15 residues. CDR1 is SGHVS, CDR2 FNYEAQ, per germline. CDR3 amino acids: CASSPTGLSNQPQHF. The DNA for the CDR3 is TGTGCCAGCAGCCCGACAGGGTTAAGCAATCAGCCCCAGCATTTT.

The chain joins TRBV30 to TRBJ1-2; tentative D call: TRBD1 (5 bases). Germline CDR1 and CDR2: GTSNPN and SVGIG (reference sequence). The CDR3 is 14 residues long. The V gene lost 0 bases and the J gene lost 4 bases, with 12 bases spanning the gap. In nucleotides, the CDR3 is TGTGCCTGGAGTGTCGGGGCGGGCCCCTATGGCTACACCTTC. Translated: CAWSVGAGPYGYTF.

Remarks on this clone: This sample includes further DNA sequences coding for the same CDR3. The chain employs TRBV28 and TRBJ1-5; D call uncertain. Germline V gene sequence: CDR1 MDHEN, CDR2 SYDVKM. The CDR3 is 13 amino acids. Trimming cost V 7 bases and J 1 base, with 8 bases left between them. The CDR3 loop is CASKSRSNQPQHF. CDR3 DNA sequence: TGTGCCAGCAAAAGCAGAAGCAATCAGCCCCAGCATTTT.

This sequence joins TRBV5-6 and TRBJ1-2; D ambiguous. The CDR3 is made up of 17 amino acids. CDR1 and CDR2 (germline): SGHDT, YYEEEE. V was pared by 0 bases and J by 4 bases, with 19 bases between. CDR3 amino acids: CASSLAGSTRRGYGYTF. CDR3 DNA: TGTGCCAGCAGCTTGGCCGGGTCCACTCGTCGGGGCTATGGCTACACCTTC.